A single T cell receptor (beta chain) is shown here with its context. These data belong to a study of blood T cell repertoires in COVID-19. Study details: The origin of the acute and convalescent COVID-19 samples was the United States, Italy and Spain. T cells, B-cell-depleted T cells, or PBMCs provided the cDNA or gDNA that served as material.

Authors' analysis steps: Amplified reference gene primers provided the basis for estimating nucleated cell counts. Libraries were prepared by immunoSEQ multiplex PCR; TCRdb keeps only in-frame clonotypes and omits some of them. The V and J calls and clone size come from that table; D and trimming were worked out from the DNA. The profile covers over 150,000 clones, with around nine tenths appearing a single time and approximately 2.1% taken by the ten largest. The source material was peripheral blood. This TCR came from a man aged 45-65 years who had recovered from COVID-19.

The CDR3 loop is CAWREPGVGLMGEQYF. The CDR3 nucleotides read TGTGCCTGGAGAGAACCTGGTGTCGGACTCATGGGTGAGCAGTACTTC. The genes are TRBV30 and TRBJ2-7; weak D call: TRBD2 (5 bases). CDR1 is GTSNPN and CDR2 is SVGIG in the germline V gene (reference sequence). Trimming shortened V by 3 bases and J by 7 bases, and 25 bases separated the two germline ends. The CDR3 is made up of 16 amino acids.